Presented here are 18 T cell receptor beta chains from one specimen sequenced in a study of blood T cell repertoires in COVID-19. Produced via immunoSEQ multiplex PCR; TCRdb's table is partial and in-frame only. Of roughly 250,000 clones listed, around nine tenths were seen once; the top ten hold around 0.84%. The sequenced sample was peripheral blood. The receptors here all came from a man aged 30 to 45 with acute or convalescent COVID-19.

The chain recombines TRBV29-1 with TRBJ2-7; the match to TRBD2 covers 9 bases. This CDR3 has 13 amino acids. Trimming cost V 3 bases and J 6 bases; bases outside gene matches: 6. Looked up from germline, CDR1 is SQVTM and CDR2 is ANQGSEA. The chain's CDR3 is CSVDAGGRGEQYF. The CDR3 nucleotides are TGCAGCGTTGACGCGGGGGGGCGAGGCGAGCAGTACTTC.

The V and J genes are TRBV28 and TRBJ2-7; tentatively, D is TRBD1 (6 bases). CDR3 length: 16 amino acids. V shed 3 bases and J shed 1 base, with 16 bases lying between them. Germline V gene sequence: CDR1 MDHEN, CDR2 SYDVKM. The DNA of the CDR3 is TGTGCCAGCAGTTTTGATCTCCAGGGGCTGTCCTACGAGCAGTACTTC. Protein product: CASSFDLQGLSYEQYF.

The chain has TRBV5-1 and TRBJ1-1, with unresolved D. The CDR3 sequence is 14 residues long. Germline V gene lookup returns CDR1 SGHRS and CDR2 YFSETQ. The V and J ends lost 1 base and 4 bases respectively, with 11 bases between them. CDR3 nucleotides: TGCGCCAGCAGCTTGCTTCAGGTGGGCACTGAAGCTTTCTTT. Amino acids: CASSLLQVGTEAFF. The full variable domain, in which reference TRBV5-1 and TRBJ1-1 provide the parts outside the CDR3, is KAGVTQTPRYLIKTRGQQVTLSCSPISGHRSVSWYQQTPGQGLQFLFEYFSETQRNKGNFPGRFSGRQFSNSRSEMNVSTLELGDSALYLCASSLLQVGTEAFFGQGTRLTVV.

This rearrangement joins TRBV5-1 to TRBJ2-1, with 8 nucleotides matching TRBD1. This CDR3 comprises 17 residues. V lost 1 base, J lost 6 bases, and 12 bases stayed unmatched. CDR1 is SGHRS and CDR2 is YFSETQ in the germline V gene. CDR3 DNA sequence: TGCGCCAGCAGCTTGCTATTTGACAGGGGAGATGGCAATGAGCAGTTCTTC. Its protein product is CASSLLFDRGDGNEQFF.

The chain employs TRBV10-3 and TRBJ1-1; D may be TRBD1 (6 bases). V was cut by 6 bases and J by 5 bases, with 7 bases left in between. This CDR3 region has 11 residues. The germline CDR1 and CDR2 sequences are ENHRY and SYGVKD. The CDR3 spells CAIRGTTEAFF. The CDR3 bases are TGTGCCATCAGGGGGACAACTGAAGCTTTCTTT.

This sequence joins TRBV14 and TRBJ2-7; 10 nucleotides agree with TRBD1. CDR1 is SGHDN and CDR2 is FVKESK in the germline V gene. The CDR3 extends over 15 amino acids. V was pared by 4 bases and J by 2 bases, with 5 bases of the junction left unmatched. CDR3 loop: CASSRTGTGAYEQYF. The CDR3 nucleotides read TGTGCCAGCAGCCGAACCGGGACAGGGGCCTACGAGCAGTACTTC.

This clone has a handful of counts. The chain employs TRBV29-1 and TRBJ2-3; 8 nucleotides align to TRBD2. This CDR3 contains 14 residues. Germline V gene lookup returns CDR1 SQVTM and CDR2 ANQGSEA. V shed 5 bases and J 0 bases; nucleotides not matched to a gene: 4. CDR3 in amino acids: CSVPLAASTDTQYF. Written as DNA, the CDR3 is TGCAGCGTTCCACTAGCGGCTAGCACAGATACGCAGTATTTT.

V and J are TRBV5-4 and TRBJ2-7; 7 bases align to TRBD1. In germline, CDR1 is SGHNT, CDR2 YYREEE (reference sequence). CDR3 length: 14 amino acids. V shed 5 bases and J 7 bases; nucleotides not matched to a gene: 12. CDR3 region: CASSPSGTEVEQYF. For the CDR3, the DNA is TGTGCCAGCAGTCCCTCCGGGACAGAGGTAGAGCAGTACTTC. Together with reference TRBV5-4 and TRBJ2-7, the CDR3 gives the full variable domain: ETGVTQSPTHLIKTRGQQVTLRCSSQSGHNTVSWYQQALGQGPQFIFQYYREEENGRGNFPPRFSGLQFPNYSSELNVNALELDDSALYLCASSPSGTEVEQYFGPGTRLTVT.

The chain combines TRBV29-1 with TRBJ1-1; the D gene is possibly TRBD1 (6 bases). Germline CDR1 reads SQVTM; CDR2 reads ANQGSEA. The CDR3 contains 14 residues. V lost 1 base, J lost 7 bases, and 16 bases lay in between. The CDR3: CSVEGSEGDIEAFF. The CDR3 DNA sequence: TGCAGCGTTGAAGGCAGCGAAGGGGACATTGAAGCTTTCTTT.

The gene calls are TRBV4-1 and TRBJ1-5; TRBD1 matches 7 bases. The germline V gene encodes CDR1 MGHRA and CDR2 YSYEKL. The V segment lost 7 bases and the J segment 7 bases; nucleotides outside the gene matches: 13. This CDR3 has 15 amino acids. This CDR3 reads CASTLFWQGGQPQHF. The CDR3 nucleotides are TGCGCCAGCACCCTCTTTTGGCAGGGGGGACAGCCCCAGCATTTT.

V is TRBV5-4 and J is TRBJ2-7; the D gene is possibly TRBD1 (6 bases). The CDR3 has 12 amino acids. V gave up 10 bases and J gave up 3 bases, with 14 bases separating them. Per the germline V gene, CDR1 is SGHNT and CDR2 is YYREEE (reference sequence). CDR3 sequence reads: CARHPGDYEQYF. CDR3 nucleotide sequence: TGTGCCCGCCACCCAGGGGACTACGAGCAGTACTTC.

The genes are TRBV19 and TRBJ1-1, with D perhaps matching TRBD1 (5 bases). Between the trimmed V and J ends, which lost 4 bases and 5 bases, there was a span of 11 bases. The CDR3 contains 13 residues. Per germline, CDR1 LNHDA and CDR2 SQIVND (reference sequence). The CDR3 protein is CASSTEQETEAFF. The CDR3 DNA follows: TGTGCCAGTAGTACAGAACAGGAGACTGAAGCTTTCTTT.

This sequence joins TRBV21-1 and TRBJ1-1. TRBV21-1 is a pseudogene. The CDR3 contains 16 residues. The CDR3 DNA follows: TGTGCCAGCAGCAAACTCGCCGGAGGGCGGGTCACTGAAGCTTTCTTT. This translates into CASSKLAGGRVTEAFF.

This chain links TRBV5-4 with TRBJ1-5, with 9 nucleotides matching TRBD1. The CDR3 spans 15 residues. Germline V lookup: CDR1 SGHNT, CDR2 YYREEE (reference sequence). Trimming took 3 bases from V and 7 from J; bases not matched to a gene: 8. The CDR3 loop reads CASSYGQGKGQPQHF. DNA of the CDR3: TGTGCCAGCAGCTATGGACAGGGGAAGGGACAGCCCCAGCATTTT. The whole variable domain, remainder taken from reference TRBV5-4 and TRBJ1-5, is ETGVTQSPTHLIKTRGQQVTLRCSSQSGHNTVSWYQQALGQGPQFIFQYYREEENGRGNFPPRFSGLQFPNYSSELNVNALELDDSALYLCASSYGQGKGQPQHFGDGTRLSIL.

This rearrangement joins TRBV3-1 (or the pseudogene TRBV3-2) to TRBJ2-2; D is ambiguous. Germline CDR1 LGHDT, CDR2 YNNKEL (reference sequence). The V end lost 1 base, the J end lost 6 bases, and 12 bases lay between the germline ends. CDR3 size: 15 residues. The CDR3 protein is CASSQGAGGSGELFF. Written as DNA, the CDR3 is TGTGCCAGCAGCCAAGGGGCCGGTGGATCCGGGGAGCTGTTTTTT.

The CDR3, as DNA: TGTGCCAGCAGCCCCCGGACATACCAAGAGACCCAGTACTTC. Translation gives CASSPRTYQETQYF. The V call is TRBV3-1 (or the pseudogene TRBV3-2), the J call TRBJ2-5, with a possible D match to TRBD1 (5 bases). CDR1 is LGHDT and CDR2 is YNNKEL in the germline V gene (reference sequence). The length of the CDR3 is 14 residues. The V and J ends lost 4 bases and 0 bases respectively, with 9 bases between them.

This chain connects TRBV28 to TRBJ1-5, with TRBD1 matching over 12 bases. The CDR3 has 15 amino acids. V was pared by 5 bases and J by 6 bases, with 5 bases of the junction left unmatched. Germline loops: CDR1 MDHEN, CDR2 SYDVKM. CDR3 sequence (DNA): TGTGCCAGCAGTCCCGGGACAGGGGGCCGTCAGCCCCAGCATTTT. Its protein product is CASSPGTGGRQPQHF.

The rearrangement links TRBV7-8 to TRBJ2-2, with TRBD1 identical over 9 bases. Germline CDR1 and CDR2: SGHVS and FQNEAQ. J lost 0 bases, V lost 4 bases, and 9 bases had no gene match. The CDR3 has 18 residues. This CDR3 is CASSSPIRTGANTGELFF. Here the CDR3 DNA reads TGTGCCAGCAGCTCCCCTATAAGGACAGGGGCGAACACCGGGGAGCTGTTTTTT.